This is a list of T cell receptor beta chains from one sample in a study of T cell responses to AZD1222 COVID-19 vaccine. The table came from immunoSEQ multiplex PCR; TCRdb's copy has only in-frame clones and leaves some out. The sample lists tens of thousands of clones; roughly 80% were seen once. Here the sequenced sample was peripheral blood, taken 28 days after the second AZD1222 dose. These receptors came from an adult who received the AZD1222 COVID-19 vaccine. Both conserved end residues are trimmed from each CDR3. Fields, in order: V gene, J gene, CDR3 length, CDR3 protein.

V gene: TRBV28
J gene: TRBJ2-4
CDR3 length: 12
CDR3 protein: ASRSGIQGGIQY

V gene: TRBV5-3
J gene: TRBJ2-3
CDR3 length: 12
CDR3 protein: ARKPRGREDTQY

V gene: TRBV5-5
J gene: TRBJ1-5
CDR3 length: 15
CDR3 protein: ASSLGRDSPSNQPQH

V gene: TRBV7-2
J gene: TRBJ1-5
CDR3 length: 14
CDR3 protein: ASSTGGILSNQPQH

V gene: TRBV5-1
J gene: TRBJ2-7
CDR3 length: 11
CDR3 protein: ASSFSGGWEQY

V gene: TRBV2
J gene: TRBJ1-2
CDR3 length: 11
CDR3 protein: ASSEIGSYGYT

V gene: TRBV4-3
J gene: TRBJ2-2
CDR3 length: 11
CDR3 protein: ASSQGPTGELF

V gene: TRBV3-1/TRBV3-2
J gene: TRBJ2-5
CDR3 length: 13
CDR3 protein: ASSPLFGAGETQY

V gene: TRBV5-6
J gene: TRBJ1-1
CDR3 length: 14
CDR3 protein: ASSLLGGEVDTEAF

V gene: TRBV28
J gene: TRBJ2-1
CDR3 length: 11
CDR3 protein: ASSEATYNEQF

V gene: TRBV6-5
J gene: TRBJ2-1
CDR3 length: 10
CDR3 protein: ASRSAYNEQF

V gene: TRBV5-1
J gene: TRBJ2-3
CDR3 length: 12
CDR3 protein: ASSLATGPDTQY

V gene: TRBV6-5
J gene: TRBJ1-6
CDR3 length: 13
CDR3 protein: ASSTSGTNNSPLH

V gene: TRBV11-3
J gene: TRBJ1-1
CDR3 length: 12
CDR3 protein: ASSLDGPNTEAF

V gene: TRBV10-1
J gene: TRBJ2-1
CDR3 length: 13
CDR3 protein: ATSLGLDGRNEQF